This T cell receptor beta chain is drawn from a study of cytomegalovirus exposure and HLA in healthy donors. Points from the study as a whole: V- and J-gene trimming in TCR beta was tied to a missense DCLRE1C variant by an analysis performed later.

The PCR used 60 Vbeta and 13 Jbeta primers. Measured with immunoSEQ multiplex PCR; TCRdb has only the in-frame clones, and not every one. Its table lists roughly 70,000 clones. Germline loops: CDR1 SNHLY, CDR2 FYNNEI. This CDR3 is built from 15 residues. With V trimmed by 5 bases and J by 1 base, 6 bases remained unmatched. In the case of this clone: Its specificity is not known.

The origin of this receptor is a middle-aged man in good health and CMV-seronegative. This chain connects TRBV2 to TRBJ2-7, with 9 bases lining up with TRBD1. The sequenced material came from PBMCs. CDR3 sequence (DNA): TGTGCCAGCAGTCTCTCCGGGACAGGGTCCTACGAGCAGTACTTC. It codes for CASSLSGTGSYEQYF.